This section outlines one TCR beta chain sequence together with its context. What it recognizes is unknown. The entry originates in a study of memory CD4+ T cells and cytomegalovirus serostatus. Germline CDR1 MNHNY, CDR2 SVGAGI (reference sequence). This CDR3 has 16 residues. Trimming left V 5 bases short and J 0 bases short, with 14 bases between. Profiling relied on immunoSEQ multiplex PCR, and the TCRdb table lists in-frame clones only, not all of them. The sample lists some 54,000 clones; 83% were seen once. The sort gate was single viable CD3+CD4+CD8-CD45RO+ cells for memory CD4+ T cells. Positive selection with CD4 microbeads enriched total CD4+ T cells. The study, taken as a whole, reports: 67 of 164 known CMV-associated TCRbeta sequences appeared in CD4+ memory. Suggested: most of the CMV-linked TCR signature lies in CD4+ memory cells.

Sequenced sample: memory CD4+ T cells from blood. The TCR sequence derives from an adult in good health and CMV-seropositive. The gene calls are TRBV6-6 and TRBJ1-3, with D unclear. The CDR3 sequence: CASSRVLTASGNTIYF. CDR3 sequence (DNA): TGTGCCAGCAGTCGCGTGCTAACGGCCTCTGGAAACACCATATATTTT.